This paragraph covers one TCR beta chain sequence. The data were taken from a study of blood T cell repertoires in COVID-19. Study overall: Whether acute or convalescent, the COVID-19 samples came from the United States, Italy and Spain. T cells, B-cell-depleted T cells, or PBMCs provided the cDNA or gDNA that served as material.

Per germline, CDR1 MNHEY and CDR2 SMNVEV (reference sequence). The CDR3 has 12 amino acids. The V gene lost 6 bases and the J gene lost 3 bases, with 5 bases spanning the gap. Under the authors' procedure: It was from reference gene primer amplification that nucleated cell counts were estimated. Measured with immunoSEQ multiplex PCR; TCRdb has only the in-frame clones, and not every one. V and J calls plus clone size are reproduced from that table; the DNA served to infer D and trimming. The repertoire holds roughly 62,000 clones, with about 85% as singletons. This chain uses TRBV27 with TRBJ2-2; D is ambiguous. The specimen sequenced was peripheral blood. This sequence was found in a human donor with acute or convalescent COVID-19. The donor label of this sample is uncertain. CDR3 sequence (DNA): TGTGCCAGCAGCCAGTACACCGGGGAGCTGTTTTTT. Protein: CASSQYTGELFF.